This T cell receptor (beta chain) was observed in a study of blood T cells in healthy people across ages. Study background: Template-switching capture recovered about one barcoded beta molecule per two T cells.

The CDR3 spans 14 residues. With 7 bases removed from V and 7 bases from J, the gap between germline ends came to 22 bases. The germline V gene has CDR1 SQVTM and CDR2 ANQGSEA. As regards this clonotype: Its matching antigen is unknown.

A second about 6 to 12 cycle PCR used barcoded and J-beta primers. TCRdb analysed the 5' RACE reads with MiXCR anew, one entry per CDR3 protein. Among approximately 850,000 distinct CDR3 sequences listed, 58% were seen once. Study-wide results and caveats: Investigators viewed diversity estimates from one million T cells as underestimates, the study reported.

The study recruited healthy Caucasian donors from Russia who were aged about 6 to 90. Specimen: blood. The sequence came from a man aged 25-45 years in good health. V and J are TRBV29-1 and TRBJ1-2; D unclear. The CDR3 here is CSAAAAWTPSGYTF. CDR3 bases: TGCAGCGCCGCGGCGGCATGGACCCCATCTGGCTACACCTTC. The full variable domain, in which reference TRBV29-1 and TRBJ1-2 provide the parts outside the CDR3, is SAVISQKPSRDICQRGTSLTIQCQVDSQVTMMFWYRQQPGQSLTLIATANQGSEATYESGFVIDKFPISRPNLTFSTLTVSNMSPEDSSIYLCSAAAAWTPSGYTFGSGTRLTVV.